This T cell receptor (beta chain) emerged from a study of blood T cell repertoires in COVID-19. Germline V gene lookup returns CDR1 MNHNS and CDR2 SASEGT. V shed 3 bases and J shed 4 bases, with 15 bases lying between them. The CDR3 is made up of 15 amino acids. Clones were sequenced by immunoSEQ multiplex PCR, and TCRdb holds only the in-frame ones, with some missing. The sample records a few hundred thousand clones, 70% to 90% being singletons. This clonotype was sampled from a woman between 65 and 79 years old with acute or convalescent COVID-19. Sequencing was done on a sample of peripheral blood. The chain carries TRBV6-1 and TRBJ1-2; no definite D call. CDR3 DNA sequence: TGTGCCAGCAGTGAGCTCCGGGGTTTTGGCTATGGCTACACCTTC. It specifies CASSELRGFGYGYTF.